Listed below are T cell receptor beta chains from one sample, sequenced in a study of blood T cells in healthy people across ages. TCRdb fed the 5' RACE reads into MiXCR, producing one record per CDR3 protein. The table has 1.8 million or so distinct CDR3 sequences, 35% to 50% seen once; the top ten hold 20% to 25%. Sequencing was carried out using blood. These TCRs come from a human donor in good health. CDR3s include the opening cysteine and the closing phenylalanine or tryptophan. Each record gives: J gene, V gene, clone size, D gene, CDR3 protein, CDR3 DNA. D genes are given only for firm matches. Expanded clones get a size class; other rows say once, few or many, or leave the size out.

j_call: TRBJ2-1; v_call: TRBV11-1; clone_size: .; d_call: .; cdr3_aa: CASSRLWAGSYNEQFF; cdr3_nt: TGTGCCAGCAGCCGACTGTGGGCGGGCTCCTACAATGAGCAGTTCTTC
j_call: TRBJ2-2; v_call: TRBV25-1; clone_size: once; d_call: TRBD2; cdr3_aa: CASSEYSGGANTGELFF; cdr3_nt: TGTGCCAGCAGTGAATATAGCGGGGGGGCGAACACCGGGGAGCTGTTTTTT
j_call: TRBJ2-2; v_call: TRBV20-1; clone_size: once; d_call: .; cdr3_aa: CSARGPGLEAGELFF; cdr3_nt: TGCAGTGCTAGAGGTCCGGGACTCGAGGCCGGGGAGCTGTTTTTT
j_call: TRBJ2-7; v_call: TRBV5-5; clone_size: .; d_call: .; cdr3_aa: CASSLDWNHEQYF; cdr3_nt: TGTGCCAGCAGCTTGGATTGGAACCACGAGCAGTACTTC
j_call: TRBJ2-4; v_call: TRBV12-3/TRBV12-4; clone_size: .; d_call: .; cdr3_aa: CARRRGAAGVVAKNIQYF; cdr3_nt: TGTGCCAGAAGGAGAGGGGCCGCCGGCGTGGTAGCCAAAAACATTCAGTACTTC
j_call: TRBJ1-2; v_call: TRBV7-9; clone_size: once; d_call: .; cdr3_aa: CASSLSWQATGYTF; cdr3_nt: TGTGCCAGCAGCTTAAGCTGGCAGGCTACTGGCTACACCTTC
j_call: TRBJ1-2; v_call: TRBV7-9; clone_size: .; d_call: .; cdr3_aa: CASSSHRQENIYGYTF; cdr3_nt: TGTGCCAGCAGCTCTCACCGACAGGAAAACATCTATGGCTACACCTTC
j_call: TRBJ2-1; v_call: TRBV20-1; clone_size: .; d_call: TRBD2; cdr3_aa: CSASLAGGNEQFF; cdr3_nt: TGCAGTGCTTCACTAGCGGGGGGCAATGAGCAGTTCTTC
j_call: TRBJ1-1; v_call: TRBV29-1; clone_size: once; d_call: .; cdr3_aa: CSVGQTSLNTEAFF; cdr3_nt: TGCAGCGTTGGGCAAACCAGTTTGAACACTGAAGCTTTCTTT
j_call: TRBJ1-5; v_call: TRBV21-1; clone_size: .; d_call: .; cdr3_aa: CASSKVWYRGPQPQHF; cdr3_nt: TGTGCCAGCAGCAAAGTCTGGTACAGGGGCCCTCAGCCCCAGCATTTT
j_call: TRBJ2-3; v_call: TRBV12-5; clone_size: .; d_call: .; cdr3_aa: CASGLRSDTQYF; cdr3_nt: TGTGCTAGTGGTTTGAGATCAGATACGCAGTATTTT
j_call: TRBJ1-6; v_call: TRBV12-3/TRBV12-4; clone_size: few; d_call: .; cdr3_aa: CASSLRGGTGSPLHF; cdr3_nt: TGTGCCAGCAGTTTACGAGGGGGGACTGGTTCACCCCTCCACTTT
j_call: TRBJ2-6; v_call: TRBV9; clone_size: few; d_call: .; cdr3_aa: CASSTGHSGANVLTF; cdr3_nt: TGTGCCAGCAGCACGGGACACTCTGGGGCCAACGTCCTGACTTTC
j_call: TRBJ2-3; v_call: TRBV18; clone_size: .; d_call: .; cdr3_aa: CASLPDRLGTDTQYF; cdr3_nt: TGTGCCAGCCTCCCAGACAGGCTTGGCACAGATACGCAGTATTTT
j_call: TRBJ1-4; v_call: TRBV7-9; clone_size: few; d_call: TRBD1; cdr3_aa: CASSWTGTELLFF; cdr3_nt: TGTGCCAGCAGCTGGACCGGGACAGAGTTACTGTTTTTT
j_call: TRBJ2-1; v_call: TRBV28; clone_size: .; d_call: TRBD1; cdr3_aa: CASSPQGAQSNEQFF; cdr3_nt: TGTGCCAGCAGTCCACAGGGGGCGCAATCCAATGAGCAGTTCTTC
j_call: TRBJ1-1; v_call: TRBV3-1; clone_size: few; d_call: .; cdr3_aa: CASSQDPGWAEAFF; cdr3_nt: TGTGCCAGCAGCCAAGATCCTGGTTGGGCTGAAGCTTTCTTT
j_call: TRBJ2-5; v_call: TRBV20-1; clone_size: few; d_call: .; cdr3_aa: CSAGGGGPAQETQYF; cdr3_nt: TGCAGTGCTGGTGGGGGGGGCCCGGCCCAAGAGACCCAGTACTTC
j_call: TRBJ2-3; v_call: TRBV10-3; clone_size: .; d_call: .; cdr3_aa: CAISGGIRSTDTQYF; cdr3_nt: TGTGCCATCAGTGGTGGCATCAGGAGCACAGATACGCAGTATTTT
j_call: TRBJ1-2; v_call: TRBV20-1; clone_size: .; d_call: .; cdr3_aa: CSARVTGYGYTF; cdr3_nt: TGCAGTGCTAGGGTGACAGGCTATGGCTACACCTTC
j_call: TRBJ2-1; v_call: TRBV4-3; clone_size: .; d_call: .; cdr3_aa: CASSQVARGSYNEQFF; cdr3_nt: TGCGCCAGCAGCCAAGTCGCCAGGGGCTCCTACAATGAGCAGTTCTTC
j_call: TRBJ2-7; v_call: TRBV24-1; clone_size: .; d_call: TRBD1; cdr3_aa: CATSEGTGSYEQYF; cdr3_nt: TGTGCCACCAGTGAAGGGACAGGCTCCTACGAGCAGTACTTC